The 27 T cell receptor beta chains below come from one sample, sequenced in a study of shared clonotypes between healthy human individuals. Profiled with immunoSEQ multiplex PCR; TCRdb holds only in-frame clones, not every one. The top ten clones hold about 0.41% of a sample with 2.3 million or so clones, over 90% of them seen once. The sample comprised naive CD4+ T cells from PBMCs. Subset defined: CD45RA+ positively selected. These receptors were taken from a man aged 18-30 years in good health. Some clones in this sample may be carry-over from other donors' samples.

The chain carries TRBV14 and TRBJ2-7; no reliable D call. The germline V gene encodes CDR1 SGHDN and CDR2 FVKESK. This CDR3 is 13 amino acids long. V dropped 0 bases and J dropped 8 bases, with 11 bases sitting between them. The DNA for the CDR3 is TGTGCCAGCAGCCAAGATCGAAGCAGCAAGCAGTACTTC. Residues: CASSQDRSSKQYF. The full variable domain, with the rest looked up from reference TRBV14 and TRBJ2-7, is EAGVTQFPSHSVIEKGQTVTLRCDPISGHDNLYWYRRVMGKEIKFLLHFVKESKQDESGMPNNRFLAERTGGTYSTLKVQPAELEDSGVYFCASSQDRSSKQYFGPGTRLTVT.

The genes are TRBV29-1 and TRBJ2-2; tentative D call: TRBD1 (5 bases). V lost 2 bases and J 3 bases, leaving 7 bases between the germline ends. CDR3 size: 13 residues. Germline V lookup: CDR1 SQVTM, CDR2 ANQGSEA. The DNA for the CDR3 is TGCAGCGTTGAACCAGGGCACACCGGGGAGCTGTTTTTT. Its protein product is CSVEPGHTGELFF.

J is TRBJ2-1 and V is TRBV4-3; 8 nucleotides agree with TRBD1. The CDR3 loop spans 15 amino acids. Looked up from germline, CDR1 is LGHNA and CDR2 is YSLEER. The ends lost 4 bases at V and 5 bases at J; junction bases unmatched: 7. The CDR3 loop is CASSRGQGTDNEQFF. In DNA form, the CDR3 reads TGCGCCAGCAGCCGAGGACAGGGAACGGACAATGAGCAGTTCTTC.

The chain combines TRBV30 with TRBJ2-5; possibly TRBD1 for D (6 bases). Near its end, the DNA agrees better with TRBJ2-7, so the J call may be wrong. CDR3 length equals 20 residues. Germline CDR1 GTSNPN, CDR2 SVGIG (reference sequence). CDR3 DNA sequence: TGTGCCTGGAGTGTATCTAGTCGCACATGGCCGCGGACAGAACACTACGAGCAGTACTTC. Encoded protein: CAWSVSSRTWPRTEHYEQYF.

The rearrangement uses TRBV12-5 and TRBJ2-1, with unresolved D. The ends were cut back, 0 bases at V and 0 bases at J, with 12 bases in the middle. The CDR3 runs to 17 residues. Germline loops: CDR1 LGHNT, CDR2 FRNRAP. The CDR3 reads CASGLVLSGDSYNEQFF. The CDR3, as DNA: TGTGCTAGTGGTTTGGTACTATCGGGCGACTCCTACAATGAGCAGTTCTTC. Using reference TRBV12-5 and TRBJ2-1 for the parts outside the CDR3, the full variable domain is DARVTQTPRHKVTEMGQEVTMRCQPILGHNTVFWYRQTMMQGLELLAYFRNRAPLDDSGMPKDRFSAEMPDATLATLKIQPSEPRDSAVYFCASGLVLSGDSYNEQFFGPGTRLTVL.

As concerns this clone: The sample has other DNA sequences that encode this CDR3 too. The V gene is TRBV7-2, the J gene TRBJ1-2; D is unresolved. V dropped 4 bases and J dropped 5 bases, with 8 bases sitting between them. The CDR3 runs to 12 residues. Per germline, CDR1 SGHTA and CDR2 FQGNSA. For the CDR3, the DNA is TGTGCCAGCAGCTCTTTAGGGTATGGCTACACCTTC. Its translation is CASSSLGYGYTF.

The CDR3 is CASNLAAGEDIQYF. DNA for the CDR3: TGTGCCAGCAACCTCGCCGCGGGGGAGGACATTCAGTACTTC. The rearrangement uses TRBV7-2 and TRBJ2-4; 7 bases agree with TRBD2. Trimming took 7 bases from V and 8 from J; bases not matched to a gene: 11. The CDR3 runs 14 residues. Germline V gene lookup returns CDR1 SGHTA and CDR2 FQGNSA.

V is TRBV4-1 and J is TRBJ2-3, with no clear D. V lost 4 bases, J lost 2 bases, and 13 bases lay in between. This CDR3 spans 15 amino acids. Germline-derived CDR1 and CDR2 are MGHRA and YSYEKL. The CDR3 DNA reads TGCGCCAGCAGCCTATACATCGAAGTCACAGATACGCAGTATTTT. Encoded protein: CASSLYIEVTDTQYF.

The chain is built from TRBV28 and TRBJ2-7; possibly TRBD1 for D (6 bases). This CDR3 is 15 amino acids long. Germline-derived CDR1 and CDR2 are MDHEN and SYDVKM. Between the trimmed V and J ends, which lost 6 bases and 6 bases, there was a span of 21 bases. In DNA, the CDR3 is TGTGCCAGCAGCTCCCCGGGCAGGGGTGGTGGCGAGCAGTACTTC. It encodes CASSSPGRGGGEQYF.

V usage is TRBV18 and J usage is TRBJ2-7, with 9 positions matching TRBD1. The CDR3 sequence is 15 residues long. V lost 5 bases, J lost 5 bases, and 10 bases stayed unmatched. Germline V lookup: CDR1 KGHSH, CDR2 LQKENI. The CDR3 DNA is TGTGCCAGCTCAGCGTTGACGGGACAGGGTAACGAGCAGTACTTC. Translated, it gives CASSALTGQGNEQYF.

The chain couples TRBV2 to TRBJ2-5; perhaps TRBD2 as D (6 bases). The CDR3 runs to 13 residues. V lost 7 bases, J lost 1 base, and 10 bases lay in between. CDR1 SNHLY and CDR2 FYNNEI come from the germline V gene. This chain's CDR3 is CASTMTSQETQYF. DNA for the CDR3: TGTGCCAGCACTATGACTAGCCAAGAGACCCAGTACTTC.

The chain uses TRBV19 and TRBJ1-5, with D possibly being TRBD1 (5 bases). This CDR3 comprises 18 residues. The V gene's germline CDR1 is LNHDA and CDR2 SQIVND (reference sequence). The ends were cut back, 0 bases at V and 0 bases at J, with 15 bases in the middle. CDR3 DNA: TGTGCCAGTAGTATAGAACCCCGGACAACTTATAGCAATCAGCCCCAGCATTTT. This encodes CASSIEPRTTYSNQPQHF.

The chain uses TRBV5-4 and TRBJ2-2, with D perhaps TRBD1 (5 bases). The CDR3 covers 14 residues. Trimming took 5 bases from V and 1 from J, leaving 9 bases between them. Germline V gene data show CDR1 as SGHNT and CDR2 as YYREEE (reference sequence). The CDR3 DNA is TGTGCCAGCAGTGGACAACTGAACACCGGGGAGCTGTTTTTT. Amino acids: CASSGQLNTGELFF.

This clone has just one count. This chain uses TRBV5-1 with TRBJ2-3, with 10 bases that match TRBD1. Germline CDR1 SGHRS, CDR2 YFSETQ. The CDR3 runs to 16 residues. V shed 1 base, J shed 6 bases, and the junction held 8 bases outside the gene matches. CDR3 bases: TGCGCCAGCAGCTTGTCACCGGGACAGGGGCTTGATACGCAGTATTTT. The encoded protein is CASSLSPGQGLDTQYF.

The chain has TRBV12-5 and TRBJ1-2, with D unresolved. The V end was cut by 4 bases, the J end by 8 bases, with 11 bases between. The germline CDR1 and CDR2 sequences are LGHNT and FRNRAP. CDR3 length equals 12 residues. The CDR3 sequence: CASGSSGPGYTF. DNA for the CDR3: TGTGCTAGTGGTTCGTCCGGGCCCGGCTACACCTTC.

The chain joins TRBV6-6 to TRBJ2-7; D ambiguous. Between the trimmed V and J ends, which lost 0 bases and 1 base, there was a span of 13 bases. The CDR3 consists of 16 residues. Looked up from germline, CDR1 is MNHNY and CDR2 is SVGAGI (reference sequence). The CDR3 DNA follows: TGTGCCAGCAGTTACTCTAAGGGTAGCAGATCCTACGAGCAGTACTTC. Residues: CASSYSKGSRSYEQYF.

The rearrangement links TRBV5-1 to TRBJ1-6, with D possibly TRBD1 on 5 matching bases. CDR3 length equals 16 residues. CDR1 SGHRS and CDR2 YFSETQ come from the germline V gene. V lost 4 bases and J 0 bases, leaving 11 bases between the germline ends. The CDR3 DNA sequence: TGCGCCAGCAGCCTCCGACAGAGCTCCTATAATTCACCCCTCCACTTT. Protein: CASSLRQSSYNSPLHF.

This rearrangement joins TRBV5-1 to TRBJ1-3; tentatively, D is TRBD1 (6 bases). CDR3 length equals 13 residues. V was shortened by 4 bases and J by 3 bases, with 8 bases between the two germline ends. Germline assignment: CDR1 SGHRS and CDR2 YFSETQ. The CDR3 here is CASSRTDGNTIYF. CDR3 sequence (DNA): TGCGCCAGCAGCCGGACAGATGGAAACACCATATATTTT.

This chain joins TRBV7-9 and TRBJ1-1; D remains ambiguous. The germline gives CDR1 SEHNR, CDR2 FQNEAQ (reference sequence). The ends were cut back, 3 bases at V and 3 bases at J, with 5 bases in the middle. This CDR3 region has 12 residues. The CDR3 DNA reads TGTGCCAGCAGCTTTGGGCACACTGAAGCTTTCTTT. Translating it yields CASSFGHTEAFF.

The chain couples TRBV28 to TRBJ2-7, with TRBD1 identical over 9 bases. With V trimmed by 5 bases and J by 3 bases, 14 bases remained unmatched. The CDR3 totals 17 residues. Germline V gives CDR1 MDHEN, CDR2 SYDVKM. The CDR3 protein is CASSLSWGGTGSYEQYF. The CDR3 region has the DNA TGTGCCAGCAGTCTCTCTTGGGGCGGGACAGGGAGCTACGAGCAGTACTTC.

The J gene is TRBJ2-2, the V gene TRBV27, with D perhaps matching TRBD1 or TRBD2 (5 bases each). V shed 1 base and J shed 3 bases, with 9 bases lying between them. The CDR3 consists of 15 residues. CDR1 MNHEY and CDR2 SMNVEV come from the germline V gene (reference sequence). Written as DNA, the CDR3 is TGTGCCAGCAGTTTATTGGGGGTCCACACCGGGGAGCTGTTTTTT. Amino acid sequence: CASSLLGVHTGELFF.

V usage is TRBV19 and J usage is TRBJ2-7, with D perhaps TRBD1 or TRBD2 (5 bases each). V shed 0 bases and J shed 3 bases, with 15 bases lying between them. This CDR3 comprises 16 residues. Germline V CDR1 and CDR2: LNHDA, SQIVND (reference sequence). The CDR3 here is CASSIESGRVDYEQYF. The DNA of the CDR3 is TGTGCCAGTAGTATAGAATCGGGACGGGTGGACTACGAGCAGTACTTC.

The chain recombines TRBV5-4 with TRBJ1-3, with D possibly matching TRBD1 (5 bases). The germline V gene has CDR1 SGHNT and CDR2 YYREEE (reference sequence). With 0 bases removed from V and 0 bases from J, the gap between germline ends came to 10 bases. This CDR3 is 16 amino acids long. The CDR3 bases are TGTGCCAGCAGCTTGGGGGACGGATACTCTGGAAACACCATATATTTT. It specifies CASSLGDGYSGNTIYF.

This rearrangement joins TRBV19 to TRBJ2-3; TRBD2 aligns across 11 bases. The ends lost 3 bases at V and 1 base at J; junction bases unmatched: 0. This CDR3 contains 15 residues. Germline V lookup: CDR1 LNHDA, CDR2 SQIVND (reference sequence). DNA of the CDR3: TGTGCCAGTAGTATGACTAGCGGGGGCACAGATACGCAGTATTTT. Residues: CASSMTSGGTDTQYF.

The V and J genes are TRBV11-2 and TRBJ1-2; TRBD1 matches 7 bases. The CDR3 runs to 13 residues. The germline V gene encodes CDR1 SGHAT and CDR2 FQNNGV. Germline trimming cut 5 bases from V and 4 bases from J; bases unmatched to any gene: 4. The CDR3: CASSVGQFYGYTF. The DNA for the CDR3 is TGTGCCAGCAGCGTGGGACAGTTCTATGGCTACACCTTC.

The V gene is TRBV2, the J gene TRBJ2-1; possibly TRBD1 or TRBD2 for D (5 bases each). This CDR3 has 14 amino acids. Germline values: CDR1 SNHLY, CDR2 FYNNEI. V was pared by 11 bases and J by 9 bases, with 23 bases between. The CDR3 reads CACTGASRHSEQFF. The CDR3, as DNA: TGTGCCTGCACCGGGGCTAGCCGCCACTCTGAGCAGTTCTTC.

This clone was picked up a small number of times. The chain links TRBV29-1 to TRBJ1-1; the D is unclear. Trimming took off 7 bases at V and 4 bases at J, with 10 bases between the two ends. The CDR3 loop spans 11 amino acids. Per the germline V gene, CDR1 is SQVTM and CDR2 is ANQGSEA. CDR3 in DNA: TGCAGCGGAGGACGAACCACTGAAGCTTTCTTT. This translates into CSGGRTTEAFF. Based on the CDR3 plus reference TRBV29-1 and TRBJ1-1, the full variable domain is SAVISQKPSRDICQRGTSLTIQCQVDSQVTMMFWYRQQPGQSLTLIATANQGSEATYESGFVIDKFPISRPNLTFSTLTVSNMSPEDSSIYLCSGGRTTEAFFGQGTRLTVV.